The clone carrying this T cell receptor beta chain appeared once. What it recognizes is unknown. A junction boundary mismatches the germline segment, possibly from a read error. With around 490 ng total RNA as template and a constant-region primer, TCR beta cDNA was made. What produced the TCR beta libraries was three nested multiplex PCR rounds using slightly modified ARM-PCR. Each CDR3 protein gets one entry after TCRdb re-called the multiplex PCR reads with MiXCR. Of approximately 330,000 distinct CDR3 sequences in the sample, about 61% were seen once. This sample is part of a study of tumor-infiltrating lymphocytes in primary liver carcinoma. Study outcomes and limitations: Among the pair types, tumor region pairs showed more overlap than tumor-adjacent and tumor-blood pairs.

Unsorted whole blood yielded the blood RNA, and germline DNA was also extracted. The clonotype was recovered from a man between 40 and 49 years old with primary liver carcinoma and hepatitis B virus infection. Input material: peripheral blood.

CDR3: CASSLVVSSAKTEELFF. The DNA for the CDR3 is TGTGCCAGCAGCTTAGTGGTTAGTTCCGCGAAAACCGAGGAGCTGTTTTTT. V and J are TRBV11-2 and TRBJ2-2; the D is unclear. The CDR3 is 17 amino acids. Per germline, CDR1 SGHAT and CDR2 FQNNGV.